Below are 15 T cell receptor beta chains sequenced from a single sample in a study of vaccination and CD4 T cells after COVID-19. Treatment defined: roughly ten-day PBMC culture with coronavirus spike peptide pools or control peptides (ViraFEST assay). These receptors have no identified antigens. The Oncomine TCR Beta short-read assay sequenced DNA from cultured CD4+ T cells. Each CDR3 protein gets one entry after TCRdb re-called the PCR reads with MiXCR. The sample carries 11,000 to 15,000 distinct CDR3 sequences, roughly 53% recorded once. The sequencing used CD4+ T cells from blood, cultured in vitro, collected before SARS-CoV-2 vaccination. These receptors were collected from a human donor who had recovered from COVID-19.

This clonotype was seen a single time. V usage is TRBV7-9 and J usage is TRBJ1-6; D gene uncertain. Germline V gives CDR1 SEHNR, CDR2 FQNEAQ (reference sequence). Trimming cost V 2 bases and J 8 bases, with 19 bases left between them. CDR3 length: 17 amino acids. CDR3 sequence: CASSLWYHPEVDSPLHF. The CDR3, as DNA: TGTGCCAGCAGCTTATGGTACCACCCGGAGGTGGATTCACCCCTCCACTTT. The full variable domain, rest sourced from reference TRBV7-9 and TRBJ1-6, is DTGVSQNPRHKITKRGQNVTFRCDPISEHNRLYWYRQTLGQGPEFLTYFQNEAQLEKSRLLSDRFSAERPKGSFSTLEIQRTEQGDSAMYLCASSLWYHPEVDSPLHFGNGTRLTVT.

CDR3 amino acids: CASSEARSGNYNEQFF. As DNA, the CDR3 is TGTGCCAGCAGTGAAGCGCGGAGCGGGAACTACAATGAGCAGTTCTTC. The chain carries TRBV2 and TRBJ2-1, with TRBD2 matching 7 bases. There are 16 residues in the CDR3. Germline assignment: CDR1 SNHLY and CDR2 FYNNEI. V shed 0 bases and J 3 bases; nucleotides not matched to a gene: 5. The full variable domain, completed using reference TRBV2 and TRBJ2-1, is EPEVTQTPSHQVTQMGQEVILRCVPISNHLYFYWYRQILGQKVEFLVSFYNNEISEKSEIFDDQFSVERPDGSNFTLKIRSTKLEDSAMYFCASSEARSGNYNEQFFGPGTRLTVL.

This clonotype was counted between two and nine times. A much larger clone differs by one base, so this may be a read error. The chain recombines TRBV20-1 with TRBJ2-5, with D possibly TRBD2 on 5 matching bases. The CDR3 sequence is 13 residues long. Germline CDR1 is DFQATT and CDR2 is SNEGSKA (reference sequence). CDR3 protein: CSARDSVLEIQYF. CDR3 in DNA: TGCAGTGCTAGGGACTCGGTCCTAGAGATCCAGTACTTC.

The chain combines TRBV7-9 with TRBJ2-5; tentatively, D is TRBD1 or TRBD2 (5 bases each). CDR3 size: 14 residues. Deletions cut 1 base from V and 4 bases from J, with 10 bases between. Germline lookup yields CDR1 SEHNR and CDR2 FQNEAQ (reference sequence). DNA of the CDR3: TGTGCCAGCAGCTTAGTCTGGGGGTCAGAGACCCAGTACTTC. Protein product: CASSLVWGSETQYF.

This clonotype was recorded a few times. This chain connects TRBV7-8 to TRBJ2-7; D tentatively reads TRBD1 or TRBD2 (5 bases each). From germline, CDR1 is SGHVS and CDR2 FQNEAQ. CDR3 length: 15 residues. V was shortened by 0 bases and J by 3 bases, with 12 bases between the two germline ends. The DNA of the CDR3 is TGTGCCAGCAGCTTAGCGAGTGGGGGAGTCTACGAGCAGTACTTC. Translation gives CASSLASGGVYEQYF.

This clonotype was counted only a few times. This chain connects TRBV20-1 to TRBJ2-7, with D maybe TRBD2 (6 bases). Germline V CDR1 and CDR2: DFQATT, SNEGSKA (reference sequence). The V gene lost 0 bases and the J gene lost 6 bases, with 15 bases spanning the gap. CDR3 size: 14 residues. CDR3 in amino acids: CSARDTPGVSEQYF. For the CDR3, the DNA is TGCAGTGCTAGAGATACACCGGGAGTGAGCGAGCAGTACTTC.

The chain links TRBV7-8 to TRBJ2-3, with D possibly being TRBD2 (6 bases). From germline, CDR1 is SGHVS and CDR2 FQNEAQ. The CDR3 length is 12 residues. The V end lost 5 bases, the J end lost 5 bases, and 8 bases lay between the germline ends. DNA of the CDR3: TGTGCCAGCAGCCGGGGGTTAGATACGCAGTATTTT. Translating it yields CASSRGLDTQYF.

This chain links TRBV25-1 with TRBJ2-1; TRBD2 matches at 7 bases. V gave up 4 bases and J gave up 3 bases; unmatched junction bases: 6. Germline loops: CDR1 MGHDK, CDR2 SYGVNS. The CDR3 is made up of 15 amino acids. The CDR3 DNA follows: TGTGCCAGCAGTGCTAGCGGAAACCTCTACAATGAGCAGTTCTTC. Amino acid sequence: CASSASGNLYNEQFF.

This clonotype occurred a few times. V and J are TRBV15 and TRBJ1-5; TRBD1 aligns across 10 bases. This CDR3 region has 15 residues. Germline V gives CDR1 LNHNV, CDR2 YYDKDF (reference sequence). Losses at the gene ends were 5 bases for V and 6 bases for J; bases not matched to a gene: 7. DNA of the CDR3: TGTGCCACCAGCGGGGAAGACAGGGGGCCTCAGCCCCAGCATTTT. Its protein is CATSGEDRGPQPQHF.

This rearrangement joins TRBV5-1 to TRBJ1-5; 10 bases line up with TRBD1. CDR1 is SGHRS, CDR2 YFSETQ, per germline. The CDR3 sequence is 15 residues long. With 3 bases clipped from V and 3 bases from J, the junction kept 3 bases outside the gene matches. CDR3 nucleotide sequence: TGCGCCAGCAGCTGGACAGGGGGTACCAATCAGCCCCAGCATTTT. Translation gives CASSWTGGTNQPQHF. Drawing the rest from reference TRBV5-1 and TRBJ1-5, the complete variable domain is KAGVTQTPRYLIKTRGQQVTLSCSPISGHRSVSWYQQTPGQGLQFLFEYFSETQRNKGNFPGRFSGRQFSNSRSEMNVSTLELGDSALYLCASSWTGGTNQPQHFGDGTRLSIL.

The chain has TRBV11-2 and TRBJ2-7, with TRBD2 matching over 8 bases. The CDR3 contains 15 residues. In germline, CDR1 is SGHAT, CDR2 FQNNGV. Germline trimming cut 5 bases from V and 2 bases from J; bases unmatched to any gene: 8. The CDR3, as DNA: TGTGCCAGCAGCCGCACTAGCGGAAGTCCCTACGAGCAGTACTTC. Its translation is CASSRTSGSPYEQYF.

The gene calls are TRBV20-1 and TRBJ2-1; the match to TRBD2 covers 14 bases. The V segment lost 6 bases and the J segment 7 bases; nucleotides outside the gene matches: 5. The CDR3 sequence is 14 residues long. Germline CDR1 reads DFQATT; CDR2 reads SNEGSKA (reference sequence). CDR3 protein: CSAPRLAGGNEQFF. The DNA of the CDR3 is TGCAGTGCCCCTAGACTAGCGGGAGGGAATGAGCAGTTCTTC.

V usage is TRBV11-3 and J usage is TRBJ1-6; weak D call: TRBD1 (5 bases). Deletions cut 5 bases from V and 7 bases from J, with 9 bases between. CDR1 is SGHNT, CDR2 YENEEA, per germline. This CDR3 region has 13 residues. The DNA of the CDR3 is TGTGCCAGCAGCCAGAAGGGGAATTCACCCCTCCACTTT. This codes for CASSQKGNSPLHF.

A note on this clonotype: Germline is not matched at one junction end, which may reflect a read error. The CDR3: CASREGSMYQETQYF. The CDR3 nucleotides read TGTGCCAGCAGGGAAGGGTCTATGTACCAAGAGACCCAGTACTTC. The genes are TRBV2 and TRBJ2-5; D gene ambiguous. The CDR3 has 15 residues. CDR1 and CDR2 (germline): SNHLY, FYNNEI.

The chain uses TRBV20-1 and TRBJ2-1, with D hard to call. CDR3 length: 11 amino acids. In germline, CDR1 is DFQATT, CDR2 SNEGSKA (reference sequence). The V end lost 3 bases, the J end lost 9 bases, and 9 bases lay between the germline ends. CDR3 DNA sequence: TGCAGTGCTAGGCGAGCGTTTGAGCAGTTCTTC. It translates to CSARRAFEQFF.